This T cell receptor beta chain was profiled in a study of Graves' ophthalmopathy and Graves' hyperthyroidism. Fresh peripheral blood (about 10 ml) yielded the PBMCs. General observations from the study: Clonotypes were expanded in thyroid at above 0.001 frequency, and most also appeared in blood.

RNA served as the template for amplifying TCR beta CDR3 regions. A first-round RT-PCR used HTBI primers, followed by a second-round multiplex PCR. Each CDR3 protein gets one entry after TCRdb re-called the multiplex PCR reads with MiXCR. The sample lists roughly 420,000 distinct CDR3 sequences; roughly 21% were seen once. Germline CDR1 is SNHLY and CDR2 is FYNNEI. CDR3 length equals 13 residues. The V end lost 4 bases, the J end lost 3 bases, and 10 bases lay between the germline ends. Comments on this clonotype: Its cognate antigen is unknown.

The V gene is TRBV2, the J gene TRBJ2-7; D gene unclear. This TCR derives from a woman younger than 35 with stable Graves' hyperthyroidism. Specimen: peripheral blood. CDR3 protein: CASSGARNYEQYF. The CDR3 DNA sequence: TGTGCCAGCAGTGGAGCCCGAAACTACGAGCAGTACTTC.